This entry is about one T cell receptor beta chain. What it recognizes is unknown. This record belongs to a study of cytomegalovirus exposure and HLA in healthy donors. This CDR3 contains 16 residues. Germline CDR1 reads LGHNA; CDR2 reads YNFKEQ. V lost 3 bases, J lost 0 bases, and 5 bases stayed unmatched. It was with 60 Vbeta and 13 Jbeta primers that the PCR ran. The method was immunoSEQ multiplex PCR; TCRdb's version includes in-frame clones alone and lacks a portion of them. The sample lists 150,000 to 200,000 clones, roughly 85% occurring once. Points from the study as a whole: It was 164 TCR beta chains that were listed as cytomegalovirus-associated.

The V and J genes are TRBV4-2 and TRBJ2-1, with 7 bases matching TRBD2. The material sequenced was PBMCs. This sequence originates from a woman aged 50 to 60 in good health and CMV-seronegative. The CDR3 DNA reads as TGTGCCAGCAGCCATGAAAGCGGGATCTCCTACAATGAGCAGTTCTTC. Encoded protein: CASSHESGISYNEQFF.